This note documents a single T cell receptor (beta chain) sequence. How the authors handled the data: Quantification of nucleated cells was approximated via reference gene primer amplification. Only in-frame clones appear in the TCRdb table, and some are missing; sequencing was by immunoSEQ multiplex PCR. V, J and clone size are taken as reported in that table, and D and trimming were inferred from the DNA itself. Of under 30,000 clones in the sample, roughly 87% were seen once. This specimen comes from a study of blood T cell repertoires in COVID-19. For the study at large: The United States, Italy and Spain were the sources of the acute and convalescent COVID-19 samples.

The source material was peripheral blood. The TCR sequence derives from a human donor in a cohort sampled during active COVID-19.

The CDR3 is CAIRPGTKGGDEQFF. The CDR3 DNA sequence: TGTGCCATCAGACCCGGGACTAAGGGGGGGGATGAGCAGTTCTTC. The chain carries TRBV10-3 and TRBJ2-1; D might be TRBD2 (7 bases). The V end lost 6 bases, the J end lost 8 bases, and 20 bases lay between the germline ends. CDR3 length: 15 residues. Germline values: CDR1 ENHRY, CDR2 SYGVKD.